The 6 T cell receptor beta chains below come from one sample, sequenced in a study of cytomegalovirus exposure and HLA in healthy donors. The PCR contained 60 Vbeta and 13 Jbeta primers. Some clones are missing from TCRdb's copy, which holds only in-frame ones; the method was immunoSEQ multiplex PCR. Of 200,000 or so clones detected, approximately 81% appear once; the ten largest clones hold 0.25% to 0.3%. Sequenced input: PBMCs. These TCRs come from a boy aged 10-17 years in good health and CMV-seronegative.

J is TRBJ2-2 and V is TRBV9; the match to TRBD1 covers 9 bases. The CDR3 contains 16 residues. Germline trimming cut 4 bases from V and 1 base from J; bases unmatched to any gene: 5. CDR1 SGDLS and CDR2 YYNGEE come from the germline V gene. The CDR3 loop reads CASSHPGQGNTGELFF. The CDR3 region has the DNA TGTGCCAGCAGCCACCCGGGACAGGGGAACACCGGGGAGCTGTTTTTT.

This chain joins TRBV30 and TRBJ2-7; 10 bases map to TRBD2. Per germline, CDR1 GTSNPN and CDR2 SVGIG (reference sequence). J gave up 3 bases and V 5 bases, and 4 bases lay outside the gene matches. There are 13 residues in the CDR3. CDR3 sequence: CAWDERGGYEQYF. Written as DNA, the CDR3 is TGTGCCTGGGATGAGCGGGGGGGCTACGAGCAGTACTTC.

Notes on this clone: At one boundary the junction diverges from the germline segment, which might be a read error. The V gene is TRBV5-1, the J gene TRBJ2-7; 7 bases map to TRBD2. The CDR3 is 12 residues long. Germline-derived CDR1 and CDR2 are SGHRS and YFSETQ. This CDR3 is CASSPNGGERDF. The CDR3 nucleotides read TGCGCCAGCAGCCCGAATGGGGGGGAAAGGGACTTC.

This clone was counted once. J is TRBJ2-3 and V is TRBV7-2; D unclear. Germline V CDR1 and CDR2: SGHTA, FQGNSA. The CDR3 loop spans 14 amino acids. With 1 base removed from V and 6 bases from J, the gap between germline ends came to 11 bases. As DNA, the CDR3 is TGTGCCAGCAGCTTAGAACCAACTCGGGATACGCAGTATTTT. It encodes CASSLEPTRDTQYF.

The rearrangement uses TRBV4-1 and TRBJ2-5, with 7 bases lining up with TRBD1. The CDR3 totals 14 residues. With 4 bases clipped from V and 4 bases from J, the junction kept 6 bases outside the gene matches. Germline-derived CDR1 and CDR2 are MGHRA and YSYEKL. As DNA, the CDR3 is TGCGCCAGCAGCCTCTTACAGGGGCGAGAGACCCAGTACTTC. Its translation is CASSLLQGRETQYF.

This clone has a handful of counts. The chain joins TRBV5-6 to TRBJ2-7; D possibly corresponds to TRBD1 (6 bases). The CDR3 loop spans 14 amino acids. The germline V and J ends were trimmed by 2 bases and 3 bases, with 12 bases remaining between them. Germline loops: CDR1 SGHDT, CDR2 YYEEEE. The CDR3 here is CASSLTGSVYEQYF. DNA for the CDR3: TGTGCCAGCAGCTTAACAGGGTCAGTCTACGAGCAGTACTTC.